One and the same sample provided the 29 T cell receptor beta chains below, sequenced in a study of chemoradiotherapy in HPV16-positive cancers. Generated by immunoSEQ multiplex PCR, the TCRdb table keeps only in-frame clones and is missing some. The repertoire has approximately 58,000 clones, about 92% of them found once; the top ten carry roughly 3.4%. The sequenced sample was blood, obtained from a patient who underwent chemoradiotherapy. Receptors were obtained from a human donor with HPV-associated anogenital cancer.

The V and J genes are TRBV19 and TRBJ2-6, with a weak D call TRBD2 (5 bases). The CDR3 is made up of 19 amino acids. V was shortened by 6 bases and J by 0 bases, with 21 bases between the two germline ends. Germline CDR1 LNHDA, CDR2 SQIVND (reference sequence). This CDR3 reads CASSGPPGSGNSGANVLTF. The CDR3 region has the DNA TGTGCCAGTAGCGGACCCCCGGGATCCGGGAACTCTGGGGCCAACGTCCTGACTTTC.

This clone appeared a single time. V gene TRBV7-6 combines with J gene TRBJ2-3; unclear D gene. Germline values: CDR1 SGHVS, CDR2 FNYEAQ. This CDR3 is 14 amino acids long. Trimming shortened V by 5 bases and J by 5 bases, and 14 bases separated the two germline ends. This CDR3 reads CASSTASGIDTQYF. CDR3 nucleotides: TGTGCCAGCAGCACTGCGAGTGGTATAGATACGCAGTATTTT.

This chain connects TRBV6-1 to TRBJ2-1; TRBD1 is a possible D gene (6 bases). Trimming took 2 bases from V and 7 from J, leaving 15 bases between them. Germline V lookup: CDR1 MNHNS, CDR2 SASEGT. The CDR3 length is 15 residues. The CDR3 DNA reads as TGTGCCAGCAGTGAAATCTCAGCAAGGGGGAATGAGCAGTTCTTC. Protein product: CASSEISARGNEQFF.

The rearrangement uses TRBV7-9 and TRBJ1-5; D is undetermined. This CDR3 has 14 residues. V was clipped by 1 base and J by 4 bases, with 8 bases between them. Germline assignment: CDR1 SEHNR and CDR2 FQNEAQ (reference sequence). In nucleotides, the CDR3 is TGTGCCAGCAGCTTAGATGGCAGAAATCAGCCCCAGCATTTT. This encodes CASSLDGRNQPQHF.

The rearrangement joins TRBV5-4 to TRBJ2-1, with TRBD2 as a possible D gene (5 bases). The CDR3 runs 15 residues. The V and J ends lost 4 bases and 4 bases respectively, with 15 bases between them. CDR1 SGHNT and CDR2 YYREEE come from the germline V gene (reference sequence). The CDR3 DNA sequence: TGTGCCAGCAGCAGGGAGAGCTCCTCGTACAATGAGCAGTTCTTC. It translates to CASSRESSSYNEQFF.

This chain uses TRBV5-6 with TRBJ2-7; D uncertain. Germline V lookup: CDR1 SGHDT, CDR2 YYEEEE. The CDR3 is 13 amino acids. V was cut by 4 bases and J by 3 bases, with 11 bases left in between. The CDR3 spells CASSAGPDYEQYF. CDR3 nucleotides: TGTGCCAGCAGCGCCGGGCCGGACTACGAGCAGTACTTC.

V gene TRBV6-5 combines with J gene TRBJ2-7; the D gene is possibly TRBD2 (6 bases). Germline V lookup: CDR1 MNHEY, CDR2 SVGAGI. CDR3 length: 14 residues. CDR3 residues: CTHRGGTLPYEQYF. DNA for the CDR3: TGTACCCACCGCGGCGGGACGCTGCCCTACGAGCAGTACTTC.

V and J are TRBV5-6 and TRBJ2-7; 8 positions match TRBD1. The germline V gene has CDR1 SGHDT and CDR2 YYEEEE. The CDR3 spans 16 residues. The ends lost 0 bases at V and 2 bases at J; junction bases unmatched: 7. DNA of the CDR3: TGTGCCAGCAGCTTGGCTGGACAGGGCCGGCCCTACGAGCAGTACTTC. Encoded protein: CASSLAGQGRPYEQYF.

The genes are TRBV9 and TRBJ2-2; 7 bases fit TRBD2. V lost 2 bases to trimming and J lost 3 bases; unmatched junction nucleotides: 7. Looked up from germline, CDR1 is SGDLS and CDR2 is YYNGEE. The CDR3 consists of 16 residues. CDR3 protein: CASSVITAGDTGELFF. CDR3 bases: TGTGCCAGCAGCGTCATAACCGCGGGGGACACCGGGGAGCTGTTTTTT.

This chain uses TRBV5-1 with TRBJ1-3; D remains unclear. With 4 bases removed from V and 4 bases from J, the gap between germline ends came to 9 bases. Germline loops: CDR1 SGHRS, CDR2 YFSETQ. The CDR3 is made up of 13 amino acids. CDR3 coding DNA: TGCGCCAGCAGCGAGGTACTCGGAAACACCATATATTTT. Translated, it gives CASSEVLGNTIYF.

Turning to this clone: At one of its ends the junction is not consistent with the germline gene, which may arise from a read error. The chain uses TRBV4-3 and TRBJ2-3; possible D gene TRBD1, 5 bases. Germline CDR1 is LGHNA and CDR2 is YSLEER. The length of the CDR3 is 14 residues. CDR3 nucleotide sequence: TGCGCCAGCAGTCAAGATAGGGGTGCAGATACGCAGTATTTT. Residues: CASSQDRGADTQYF.

The V gene is TRBV2, the J gene TRBJ2-3, with unresolved D. This CDR3 is built from 12 residues. The V gene lost 5 bases and the J gene lost 4 bases, with 7 bases spanning the gap. CDR1 is SNHLY and CDR2 is FYNNEI in the germline V gene. The CDR3 region is CASSSSSDTQYF. Written as DNA, the CDR3 is TGTGCCAGCAGTTCGTCTTCAGATACGCAGTATTTT. The complete variable domain, with remaining parts taken from reference TRBV2 and TRBJ2-3, reads EPEVTQTPSHQVTQMGQEVILRCVPISNHLYFYWYRQILGQKVEFLVSFYNNEISEKSEIFDDQFSVERPDGSNFTLKIRSTKLEDSAMYFCASSSSSDTQYFGPGTRLTVL.

This sequence joins TRBV7-3 and TRBJ2-7; tentatively, D is TRBD1 or TRBD2 (6 bases each). The germline V and J ends were trimmed by 1 base and 4 bases, with 14 bases remaining between them. The germline gives CDR1 SGHTA, CDR2 FQGTGA. The CDR3 is 15 residues long. CDR3: CASSLSSGGAYEQYF. The CDR3 DNA reads as TGTGCCAGCAGCTTAAGTTCCGGGGGCGCGTACGAGCAGTACTTC.

The chain couples TRBV11-2 to TRBJ2-3; TRBD2 matches at 10 bases. The CDR3 covers 15 residues. Germline V gene lookup returns CDR1 SGHAT and CDR2 FQNNGV. V was pared by 2 bases and J by 6 bases, with 5 bases of the junction left unmatched. The CDR3: CASSLSERGGDTQYF. Written as DNA, the CDR3 is TGTGCCAGCAGCTTAAGTGAGCGGGGGGGCGATACGCAGTATTTT.

This rearrangement joins TRBV25-1 to TRBJ2-1; 12 bases line up with TRBD1. This CDR3 is 16 amino acids long. Looked up from germline, CDR1 is MGHDK and CDR2 is SYGVNS. V trimming: 4 bases; J trimming: 10 bases; junction bases outside the gene matches: 11. The CDR3 loop reads CASSARGQGARGEQFF. The CDR3 nucleotides are TGTGCCAGCAGTGCCCGGGGACAGGGGGCGAGAGGCGAGCAGTTCTTC.

The sample holds a few counts of this clone. A much larger clone differs by one base, so this may be a read error. The V and J genes are TRBV30 and TRBJ2-5; 8 bases are a match to TRBD2. Per the germline V gene, CDR1 is GTSNPN and CDR2 is SVGIG (reference sequence). With V trimmed by 1 base and J by 0 bases, 10 bases remained unmatched. This CDR3 region has 17 residues. CDR3 coding DNA: TGTGCCTGGAGTGGAGCCTCCGGGGGGGGGTACCAAGAGACCCAGTACTTC. Protein product: CAWSGASGGGYQETQYF.

The rearrangement joins TRBV4-3 to TRBJ1-5; 7 nucleotides agree with TRBD1. The trim removed 7 bases at V and 0 bases at J, leaving 6 bases unmatched. The CDR3 runs 15 residues. Germline V CDR1 and CDR2: LGHNA, YSLEER. The CDR3 DNA sequence: TGCGCCAGCACCGCGGACAGGACTAGCAATCAGCCCCAGCATTTT. Translating gives CASTADRTSNQPQHF.

The chain couples TRBV7-2 to TRBJ2-2; D not certain. This CDR3 has 16 amino acids. Germline V gene sequence: CDR1 SGHTA, CDR2 FQGNSA. V was clipped by 1 base and J by 2 bases, with 11 bases between them. Here the CDR3 DNA reads TGTGCCAGCAGCTTAGTGTATCGTGTTAACACCGGGGAGCTGTTTTTT. It yields the protein CASSLVYRVNTGELFF.

The chain links TRBV2 to TRBJ1-6; D ambiguous. Trimming took 5 bases from V and 5 from J, leaving 13 bases between them. Germline lookup yields CDR1 SNHLY and CDR2 FYNNEI. This CDR3 comprises 15 residues. The CDR3: CASSLGRQDNSPLHF. The CDR3 DNA sequence: TGTGCCAGCAGTTTGGGTCGGCAGGATAATTCACCCCTCCACTTT.

The rearrangement joins TRBV6-6 to TRBJ1-5; TRBD1 matches 7 bases. CDR3 length equals 14 residues. V was clipped by 4 bases and J by 4 bases; unmatched bases: 4. Germline loops: CDR1 MNHNY, CDR2 SVGAGI (reference sequence). The CDR3 nucleotides read TGTGCCAGCAGTTTAGACAGGGAAAATCAGCCCCAGCATTTT. Translated, it gives CASSLDRENQPQHF.

The genes are TRBV6-6 and TRBJ1-1; D not certain. Between the trimmed V and J ends, which lost 6 bases and 1 base, there was a span of 12 bases. The CDR3 contains 14 residues. The V gene's germline CDR1 is MNHNY and CDR2 SVGAGI (reference sequence). CDR3 sequence reads: CASSSPQENTEAFF. The CDR3 coding sequence is TGTGCCAGCAGCTCACCCCAGGAGAACACTGAAGCTTTCTTT.

The chain couples TRBV6-5 to TRBJ2-5; D not resolved. The V and J ends lost 0 bases and 6 bases respectively, with 17 bases between them. There are 16 residues in the CDR3. Germline CDR1 MNHEY, CDR2 SVGAGI. The CDR3 region has the DNA TGTGCCAGCAGTTACTCAAAGAAGGGCTCCCCCCAGACCCAGTACTTC. Amino acids: CASSYSKKGSPQTQYF.

CDR3 nucleotide sequence: TGCGCCAGCAGCCAAGACGAGGCTAGAGATACGCAGTATTTT. This gives the protein CASSQDEARDTQYF. The chain carries TRBV4-1 and TRBJ2-3; D gene ambiguous. V gave up 0 bases and J gave up 5 bases, with 9 bases separating them. Germline values: CDR1 MGHRA, CDR2 YSYEKL. The CDR3 has 14 amino acids.

The J gene is TRBJ2-7, the V gene TRBV7-3, with a weak D call TRBD2 (6 bases). Germline CDR1 and CDR2: SGHTA and FQGTGA. V lost 5 bases, J lost 7 bases, and 21 bases lay in between. The CDR3 length is 15 residues. The CDR3 DNA reads as TGTGCCAGCAGCCTGAATGGGAGGAATTTAGGGGAGCAGTACTTC. This translates into CASSLNGRNLGEQYF.

This chain uses TRBV5-6 with TRBJ1-1; 8 bases are a match to TRBD1. Looked up from germline, CDR1 is SGHDT and CDR2 is YYEEEE. The CDR3 covers 11 residues. Germline trimming cut 4 bases from V and 10 bases from J; bases unmatched to any gene: 3. In DNA, the CDR3 is TGTGCCAGCAGCCTACAGGGGGTAGCTTTCTTT. Amino acid sequence: CASSLQGVAFF. The full variable domain, its missing parts supplied by reference TRBV5-6 and TRBJ1-1, is DAGVTQSPTHLIKTRGQQVTLRCSPKSGHDTVSWYQQALGQGPQFIFQYYEEEERQRGNFPDRFSGHQFPNYSSELNVNALLLGDSALYLCASSLQGVAFFGQGTRLTVV.

CDR3 sequence (DNA): TGCGCCAGCAGCCAAGTCAGCGCGGCCATATACAATGAGCAGTTCTTC. Protein: CASSQVSAAIYNEQFF. This chain connects TRBV4-1 to TRBJ2-1, with D unclear. CDR1 and CDR2 from the germline V gene are MGHRA and YSYEKL. V lost 1 base and J 4 bases, leaving 14 bases between the germline ends. CDR3 length equals 16 residues.

This chain links TRBV18 with TRBJ2-7; D is undetermined. CDR3 length: 13 amino acids. V gave up 5 bases and J gave up 0 bases, with 8 bases separating them. CDR1 and CDR2 from the germline V gene are KGHSH and LQKENI. CDR3 sequence (DNA): TGTGCCAGCTCAACGGCCGGCTCCTACGAGCAGTACTTC. It specifies CASSTAGSYEQYF. The full variable domain, completed using reference TRBV18 and TRBJ2-7, is NAGVMQNPRHLVRRRGQEARLRCSPMKGHSHVYWYRQLPEEGLKFMVYLQKENIIDESGMPKERFSAEFPKEGPSILRIQQVVRGDSAAYFCASSTAGSYEQYFGPGTRLTVT.

V usage is TRBV27 and J usage is TRBJ1-6; D might be TRBD1 (6 bases). The CDR3 is made up of 18 amino acids. Germline V lookup: CDR1 MNHEY, CDR2 SMNVEV (reference sequence). V lost 6 bases, J lost 0 bases, and 18 bases lay in between. CDR3 loop: CASRPRGSSNSYNSPLHF. In DNA, the CDR3 is TGTGCCAGCAGGCCTAGGGGGTCTTCTAACTCCTATAATTCACCCCTCCACTTT.

The CDR3 loop is CASRRQPYSNQPQHF. DNA for the CDR3: TGTGCCAGCAGAAGACAGCCTTATAGCAATCAGCCCCAGCATTTT. This chain joins TRBV6-5 and TRBJ1-5, with D maybe TRBD1 (5 bases). The CDR3 covers 15 residues. Germline values: CDR1 MNHEY, CDR2 SVGAGI. The ends were cut back, 6 bases at V and 0 bases at J, with 12 bases in the middle.